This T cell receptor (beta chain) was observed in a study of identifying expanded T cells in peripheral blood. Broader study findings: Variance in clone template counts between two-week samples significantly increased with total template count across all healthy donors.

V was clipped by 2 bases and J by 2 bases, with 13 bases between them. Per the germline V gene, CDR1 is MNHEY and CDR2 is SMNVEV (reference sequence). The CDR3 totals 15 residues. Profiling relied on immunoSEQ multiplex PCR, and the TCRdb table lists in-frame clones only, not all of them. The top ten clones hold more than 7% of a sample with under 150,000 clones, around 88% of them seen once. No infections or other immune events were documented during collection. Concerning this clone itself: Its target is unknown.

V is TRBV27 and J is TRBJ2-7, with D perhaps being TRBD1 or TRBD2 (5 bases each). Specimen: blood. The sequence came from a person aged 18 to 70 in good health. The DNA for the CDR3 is TGTGCCAGCAGTTTAGGGGACCTAAGAACCTACGAGCAGTACTTC. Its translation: CASSLGDLRTYEQYF.